The clone carrying this T cell receptor (beta chain) has ten or more counts. The antigen is not known. This sample is part of a study of T-cell reconstitution after alpha-beta-depleted transplantation in children. Study-level findings and limits: One year post-transplant, T-cell counts and diversity were largely derived from T cells produced anew. Alpha-beta T cells about two months after transplant reportedly derived from several hundred expanded graft clones. Elevated TCRbeta diversity at day 60 was traced, in some patients, to surviving recipient T cells and thymic progenitors.

Unique molecular identifiers were used in preparing the TCRbeta library. TCRdb analysed the PCR reads with MiXCR anew, one entry per CDR3 protein. The top ten clones hold 28% of a sample with approximately 240,000 distinct CDR3 sequences, about a tenth of them seen once. Trimming cost V 5 bases and J 0 bases; bases outside gene matches: 5. CDR3 length: 15 residues. Germline CDR1 reads MGHRA; CDR2 reads YSYEKL. This receptor was obtained from a child in the first two years of life with acute myeloid leukemia, due to receive a stem cell transplant. The genes are TRBV4-1 and TRBJ2-5; 8 positions agree with TRBD2. The specimen was PBMCs, collected before TCRalphabeta/CD19-depleted stem cell transplant. The CDR3 sequence: CASSLDSGDQETQYF. The DNA of the CDR3 is TGCGCCAGCAGCTTGGATAGCGGGGACCAAGAGACCCAGTACTTC.